This is a list of T cell receptor beta chains from one sample in a study of cytomegalovirus exposure and HLA in healthy donors. The method was immunoSEQ multiplex PCR; TCRdb's version includes in-frame clones alone and lacks a portion of them. Of over 110,000 clones in the sample, approximately 83% were seen once. The sequenced sample consisted of PBMCs. These receptors originate from a male donor in good health and CMV-seronegative. Each CDR3 is given with its conserved first and last residue. D genes are given only for firm matches. Expanded clones get a size class; other rows say once, few or many, or leave the size out.

clone size: .
J gene: TRBJ2-1
V gene: TRBV27
D gene: .
CDR3 protein: CASSFSLGAAYNEQFF
CDR3 DNA: TGTGCCAGCAGTTTTTCCCTAGGGGCAGCCTACAATGAGCAGTTCTTC

clone size: .
J gene: TRBJ2-7
V gene: TRBV19
D gene: TRBD2
CDR3 protein: CASSPRLAGLPEQYF
CDR3 DNA: TGTGCCAGTAGTCCACGACTAGCGGGATTACCCGAGCAGTACTTC

clone size: .
J gene: TRBJ2-3
V gene: TRBV6-1
D gene: TRBD2
CDR3 protein: CASSDLAGGADTQYF
CDR3 DNA: TGTGCCAGCAGTGATCTAGCGGGAGGCGCAGATACGCAGTATTTT

clone size: .
J gene: TRBJ2-7
V gene: TRBV27
D gene: .
CDR3 protein: CASSPSQGEYRYEQYF
CDR3 DNA: TGTGCCAGCAGTCCCTCCCAAGGAGAGTACAGGTACGAGCAGTACTTC

clone size: .
J gene: TRBJ2-2
V gene: TRBV7-2
D gene: .
CDR3 protein: CASSLVTGLNTGELFF
CDR3 DNA: TGTGCCAGCAGCTTAGTCACAGGGCTTAACACCGGGGAGCTGTTTTTT

clone size: .
J gene: TRBJ2-7
V gene: TRBV6-5
D gene: .
CDR3 protein: CASGSSYEQYF
CDR3 DNA: TGTGCCAGCGGCTCTTCCTACGAGCAGTACTTC

clone size: .
J gene: TRBJ2-7
V gene: TRBV21-1
D gene: .
CDR3 protein: CASTPGDGAYEQYF
CDR3 DNA: TGTGCCAGCACCCCAGGGGACGGGGCCTACGAGCAGTACTTC

clone size: once
J gene: TRBJ2-7
V gene: TRBV29-1
D gene: TRBD2
CDR3 protein: CSVGLAENPYEQYF
CDR3 DNA: TGCAGCGTTGGCCTAGCGGAAAACCCCTACGAGCAGTACTTC

clone size: .
J gene: TRBJ2-1
V gene: TRBV27
D gene: .
CDR3 protein: CASSSYSGTNEQFF
CDR3 DNA: TGTGCCAGCAGTTCGTACTCTGGTACTAATGAGCAGTTCTTC

clone size: .
J gene: TRBJ1-2
V gene: TRBV6-4
D gene: .
CDR3 protein: CASSPQEGTGYTF
CDR3 DNA: TGTGCCAGCAGCCCTCAGGAGGGAACCGGCTACACCTTC

clone size: .
J gene: TRBJ1-2
V gene: TRBV30
D gene: TRBD1
CDR3 protein: CAWSTVVQGMCGYTF
CDR3 DNA: TGTGCCTGGAGTACAGTAGTACAGGGGATGTGTGGCTACACCTTC

clone size: .
J gene: TRBJ2-7
V gene: TRBV7-8
D gene: .
CDR3 protein: CASSSLSSYEQYF
CDR3 DNA: TGTGCCAGCAGCTCCCTCAGCTCCTACGAGCAGTACTTC

clone size: .
J gene: TRBJ2-7
V gene: TRBV5-5
D gene: .
CDR3 protein: CASIGGYEQYF
CDR3 DNA: TGTGCCAGCATAGGAGGCTACGAGCAGTACTTC

clone size: .
J gene: TRBJ1-2
V gene: TRBV29-1
D gene: .
CDR3 protein: CSTGSNYGYTF
CDR3 DNA: TGCAGCACCGGGTCGAATTATGGCTACACCTTC

clone size: once
J gene: TRBJ1-1
V gene: TRBV2
D gene: .
CDR3 protein: CASSESKGTEAFF
CDR3 DNA: TGTGCCAGCAGTGAATCAAAGGGGACTGAAGCTTTCTTT

clone size: once
J gene: TRBJ1-1
V gene: TRBV20-1
D gene: .
CDR3 protein: CSALLYTEAFF
CDR3 DNA: TGCAGTGCCCTTTTGTACACTGAAGCTTTCTTT

clone size: .
J gene: TRBJ2-3
V gene: TRBV6-5
D gene: TRBD1
CDR3 protein: CASSRGQGDTDTQYF
CDR3 DNA: TGTGCCAGCAGTCGGGGACAGGGTGACACAGATACGCAGTATTTT

clone size: .
J gene: TRBJ2-2
V gene: TRBV30
D gene: TRBD2
CDR3 protein: CAWAGGTGGNTGELFF
CDR3 DNA: TGTGCCTGGGCCGGGGGGACGGGAGGTAACACCGGGGAGCTGTTTTTT

clone size: .
J gene: TRBJ1-4
V gene: TRBV7-3
D gene: .
CDR3 protein: CASARLGGEKLFF
CDR3 DNA: TGTGCCAGCGCCCGACTGGGTGGGGAAAAACTGTTTTTT

clone size: few
J gene: TRBJ2-7
V gene: TRBV19
D gene: .
CDR3 protein: CASSIGTRGSNEQYF
CDR3 DNA: TGTGCCAGTAGTATAGGGACCAGGGGAAGTAACGAGCAGTACTTC

clone size: .
J gene: TRBJ2-7
V gene: TRBV11-2
D gene: TRBD2
CDR3 protein: CASSSIPGGPQEQYF
CDR3 DNA: TGTGCCAGCAGCTCCATTCCGGGAGGGCCTCAAGAGCAGTACTTC

clone size: .
J gene: TRBJ1-2
V gene: TRBV7-2
D gene: TRBD1
CDR3 protein: CASSTDRCGYTF
CDR3 DNA: TGTGCCAGCAGCACGGACAGGTGTGGCTACACCTTC

clone size: .
J gene: TRBJ1-5
V gene: TRBV6-5
D gene: .
CDR3 protein: CASSYSLGGNQPQHF
CDR3 DNA: TGTGCCAGCAGTTACTCCCTAGGGGGCAATCAGCCCCAGCATTTT

clone size: few
J gene: TRBJ2-5
V gene: TRBV30
D gene: .
CDR3 protein: CAWSDRRQETQYF
CDR3 DNA: TGTGCCTGGAGTGACAGGAGACAAGAGACCCAGTACTTC

clone size: once
J gene: TRBJ2-6
V gene: TRBV7-2
D gene: TRBD1
CDR3 protein: CASSSQTGGGSSGANVLTF
CDR3 DNA: TGTGCCAGCAGCTCCCAGACAGGGGGGGGGTCGTCTGGGGCCAACGTCCTGACTTTC

clone size: .
J gene: TRBJ2-7
V gene: TRBV7-2
D gene: .
CDR3 protein: CASSFGVPRGIYEQYF
CDR3 DNA: TGTGCCAGCAGCTTCGGGGTCCCCCGGGGGATCTACGAGCAGTACTTC

clone size: few
J gene: TRBJ1-2
V gene: TRBV6-1
D gene: TRBD1
CDR3 protein: CASSETGEVGYTF
CDR3 DNA: TGTGCCAGCAGTGAGACAGGGGAGGTTGGCTACACCTTC

clone size: .
J gene: TRBJ1-1
V gene: TRBV7-9
D gene: .
CDR3 protein: CASSLAQMNTEAFF
CDR3 DNA: TGTGCCAGCAGCTTAGCGCAGATGAACACTGAAGCTTTCTTT

clone size: .
J gene: TRBJ2-7
V gene: TRBV5-6
D gene: TRBD1
CDR3 protein: CASHRFDRALLEQYF
CDR3 DNA: TGTGCCAGTCACCGATTTGACAGGGCTCTTCTCGAGCAGTACTTC

clone size: .
J gene: TRBJ2-2
V gene: TRBV27
D gene: .
CDR3 protein: CATSRGNTGELFF
CDR3 DNA: TGTGCCACTTCTAGGGGGAACACCGGGGAGCTGTTTTTT

clone size: .
J gene: TRBJ1-1
V gene: TRBV11-1
D gene: .
CDR3 protein: CASSTHQGSTEAFF
CDR3 DNA: TGTGCCAGCAGCACTCACCAGGGTAGCACTGAAGCTTTCTTT

clone size: .
J gene: TRBJ2-2
V gene: TRBV7-9
D gene: .
CDR3 protein: CASSLTYTGELFF
CDR3 DNA: TGTGCCAGCAGCTTAACTTACACCGGGGAGCTGTTTTTT

clone size: .
J gene: TRBJ2-7
V gene: TRBV7-9
D gene: TRBD2
CDR3 protein: CAGGTSGTYEQYF
CDR3 DNA: TGTGCCGGCGGGACTAGCGGGACCTACGAGCAGTACTTC

clone size: .
J gene: TRBJ2-7
V gene: TRBV13
D gene: .
CDR3 protein: CASSWRQTYEQYF
CDR3 DNA: TGTGCCAGCAGCTGGAGACAGACCTACGAGCAGTACTTC

clone size: .
J gene: TRBJ1-2
V gene: TRBV27
D gene: TRBD1
CDR3 protein: CASTRTGVNYGYTF
CDR3 DNA: TGTGCCAGCACCCGGACAGGGGTAAACTATGGCTACACCTTC

clone size: once
J gene: TRBJ2-5
V gene: TRBV5-6
D gene: TRBD1
CDR3 protein: CASSLGTGSFGETQYF
CDR3 DNA: TGTGCCAGCAGCTTGGGGACAGGGTCCTTTGGGGAGACCCAGTACTTC

clone size: few
J gene: TRBJ1-2
V gene: TRBV9
D gene: .
CDR3 protein: CASSSQVGGRGYTF
CDR3 DNA: TGTGCCAGCAGCTCACAAGTGGGGGGTAGGGGCTACACCTTC

clone size: .
J gene: TRBJ2-7
V gene: TRBV5-6
D gene: .
CDR3 protein: CASSFRGGPIHEQYF
CDR3 DNA: TGTGCCAGCAGCTTTAGGGGGGGGCCTATACACGAGCAGTACTTC

clone size: .
J gene: TRBJ2-3
V gene: TRBV7-3
D gene: .
CDR3 protein: CASSLVGLDTQYF
CDR3 DNA: TGTGCCAGCAGCTTAGTCGGGTTAGATACGCAGTATTTT

clone size: .
J gene: TRBJ1-2
V gene: TRBV28
D gene: TRBD1
CDR3 protein: CASSPGQGGGYTF
CDR3 DNA: TGTGCCAGCAGTCCGGGACAGGGGGGTGGCTACACCTTC

clone size: .
J gene: TRBJ1-6
V gene: TRBV5-1
D gene: TRBD1
CDR3 protein: CASSLADRANSPLHF
CDR3 DNA: TGCGCCAGCAGCTTGGCGGACAGGGCTAATTCACCCCTCCACTTT

clone size: .
J gene: TRBJ2-7
V gene: TRBV18
D gene: .
CDR3 protein: CTSSPDSPLGEQYF
CDR3 DNA: TGTACCAGCTCACCCGACAGCCCACTTGGGGAGCAGTACTTC

clone size: few
J gene: TRBJ2-5
V gene: TRBV14
D gene: TRBD2
CDR3 protein: CASSQGLALSETQYF
CDR3 DNA: TGTGCCAGCAGCCAAGGACTAGCCCTCAGTGAGACCCAGTACTTC

clone size: .
J gene: TRBJ2-1
V gene: TRBV27
D gene: TRBD1
CDR3 protein: CASSWGQGEQFF
CDR3 DNA: TGTGCCAGCAGCTGGGGACAGGGGGAGCAGTTCTTC

clone size: .
J gene: TRBJ2-5
V gene: TRBV5-6
D gene: TRBD2
CDR3 protein: CASSLWGSVGRPPETQYF
CDR3 DNA: TGTGCCAGCAGCTTGTGGGGTAGTGTCGGGAGGCCTCCGGAGACCCAGTACTTC

clone size: once
J gene: TRBJ2-7
V gene: TRBV5-1
D gene: .
CDR3 protein: CASSLATDSYEQYF
CDR3 DNA: TGCGCCAGCAGCTTGGCGACAGATTCCTACGAGCAGTACTTC

clone size: .
J gene: TRBJ1-2
V gene: TRBV7-2
D gene: .
CDR3 protein: CASSASQGLYGYTF
CDR3 DNA: TGTGCCAGCAGCGCCTCACAGGGACTATATGGCTACACCTTC

clone size: .
J gene: TRBJ2-1
V gene: TRBV6-5
D gene: TRBD2
CDR3 protein: CASRPSGSSYNEQFF
CDR3 DNA: TGTGCCAGCAGGCCAAGCGGGAGCTCCTACAATGAGCAGTTCTTC

clone size: .
J gene: TRBJ2-1
V gene: TRBV7-9
D gene: TRBD1
CDR3 protein: CASSLTTGGEQFF
CDR3 DNA: TGTGCCAGCAGCTTAACTACAGGGGGTGAGCAGTTCTTC

clone size: .
J gene: TRBJ2-5
V gene: TRBV7-2
D gene: .
CDR3 protein: CASSQMPLNRDQYF
CDR3 DNA: TGTGCCAGCAGCCAAATGCCTTTGAACAGGGACCAGTACTTC

clone size: .
J gene: TRBJ1-5
V gene: TRBV19
D gene: .
CDR3 protein: CASTSPDRSNQPQHF
CDR3 DNA: TGTGCCAGTACCAGTCCCGACAGAAGCAATCAGCCCCAGCATTTT

clone size: .
J gene: TRBJ2-1
V gene: TRBV7-9
D gene: TRBD2
CDR3 protein: CASSRTSGYNEQFF
CDR3 DNA: TGTGCCAGCAGCAGGACTAGCGGCTACAATGAGCAGTTCTTC

clone size: once
J gene: TRBJ2-7
V gene: TRBV7-9
D gene: .
CDR3 protein: CASSPGVSGEGSEQYF
CDR3 DNA: TGTGCCAGCAGCCCCGGAGTGTCGGGAGAGGGAAGCGAGCAGTACTTC